This is a list of T cell receptor beta chains from one sample in a study of T cell repertoires in cytomegalovirus infection. Their target antigens are unknown. TCRdb re-derived calls from the reads in MiXCR, one entry per CDR3 protein. The sample has 450,000 to 600,000 distinct CDR3 sequences; 30% to 40% are singletons. Sequenced material: cultured PBMCs, taken from culture after CMV antigen stimulation. The receptor set was obtained from a human donor in good health (CMV status not recorded). Some clones in this sample may be carry-over from other donors' samples. Each CDR3 is given with its conserved first and last residue. The D gene is left open where the match is weak. Size is omitted from some rows. Given values are once, few, many or a class for expanded clones.

d_call	v_call	j_call	clone_size	cdr3_aa	cdr3_nt
-	TRBV6-2/TRBV6-3	TRBJ2-5	-	CASRRSGTRQETQYF	TGTGCCAGCAGGAGATCCGGGACTCGACAAGAGACCCAGTACTTC
-	TRBV12-3/TRBV12-4	TRBJ1-1	-	CASSFTRTNTEAFF	TGTGCCAGCAGTTTCACCAGGACTAACACTGAAGCTTTCTTT
-	TRBV5-1	TRBJ2-3	few	CASSSTEFHTDTQYF	TGCGCCAGCAGCTCGACAGAGTTTCACACAGATACGCAGTATTTT
-	TRBV6-5	TRBJ1-1	few	CASRDNGQLAFF	TGTGCCAGCCGAGACAACGGACAGCTAGCTTTCTTT
-	TRBV7-6	TRBJ2-7	-	CASSLAVGDPFEQYF	TGTGCCAGCAGCTTAGCGGTCGGAGACCCCTTCGAGCAGTACTTC
-	TRBV15	TRBJ2-6	few	CATSRSTPGANVLTF	TGTGCCACCAGTCGATCAACGCCTGGGGCCAACGTCCTGACTTTC
-	TRBV5-8	TRBJ2-1	-	CASSLLSTSVNEQFF	TGTGCCAGCAGCTTGCTGTCTACCTCAGTCAATGAGCAGTTCTTC
TRBD2	TRBV7-9	TRBJ2-1	few	CASSPTTSESSYNEQFF	TGTGCCAGCAGCCCAACGACTAGCGAAAGTTCTTACAATGAGCAGTTCTTC
-	TRBV7-2	TRBJ2-5	few	CASTSEAYQETQYF	TGTGCCAGCACCTCGGAGGCGTACCAAGAGACCCAGTACTTC
-	TRBV7-2	TRBJ2-5	many	CASSLSRGETQYF	TGTGCCAGCAGCTTAAGCAGGGGAGAGACCCAGTACTTC
-	TRBV30	TRBJ1-6	-	CAWSVGSSYNSPLHF	TGTGCCTGGAGTGTGGGGAGCTCCTATAATTCACCCCTCCACTTT
-	TRBV27	TRBJ2-6	-	CASKGTGANVLTF	TGTGCCAGTAAGGGGACTGGGGCCAACGTCCTGACTTTC
-	TRBV7-6	TRBJ2-1	-	CASSTRLGAYNEQFF	TGTGCCAGCAGCACGCGATTAGGGGCATACAATGAGCAGTTCTTC
TRBD2	TRBV5-6	TRBJ2-4	-	CASSHKREVWGMAKNIQYF	TGTGCCAGCAGCCATAAGCGGGAGGTCTGGGGGATGGCCAAAAACATTCAGTACTTC
TRBD1	TRBV2	TRBJ1-6	few	CASTGGGTVVYF	TGTGCCAGCACCGGTGGTGGGACAGTCGTCTACTTT
-	TRBV14	TRBJ2-1	-	CASSQDWGPYNEQFF	TGTGCCAGCAGCCAAGATTGGGGACCCTACAATGAGCAGTTCTTC
-	TRBV19	TRBJ2-1	-	CASTDSGYNEQFF	TGTGCCAGTACGGATAGCGGATACAATGAGCAGTTCTTC
-	TRBV2	TRBJ1-4	few	CASSRGEKLFF	TGTGCCAGCTCTCGGGGGGAAAAACTGTTTTTT
-	TRBV9	TRBJ2-1	-	CASPYIDNEQFF	TGTGCCAGCCCTTATATTGACAATGAGCAGTTCTTC
TRBD1	TRBV27	TRBJ1-2	few	CASTGQGARGYTF	TGTGCCAGCACTGGACAGGGGGCGCGTGGCTACACCTTC
-	TRBV2	TRBJ1-1	-	CASSVVRGRTEAFF	TGTGCCAGCAGTGTAGTTAGGGGGAGGACTGAAGCTTTCTTT
TRBD2	TRBV10-3	TRBJ2-1	-	CAISESNSGRNDGEQFF	TGTGCCATCAGTGAGTCGAATAGCGGGAGGAATGATGGTGAGCAGTTCTTC
TRBD2	TRBV5-1	TRBJ2-4	few	CASSETLAGGVKNIQYF	TGCGCCAGCAGCGAAACTCTAGCGGGAGGCGTCAAAAACATTCAGTACTTC
-	TRBV7-2	TRBJ2-3	few	CASSRLLERPDTQYF	TGTGCCAGCAGCCGGTTGCTTGAAAGACCAGATACGCAGTATTTT
-	TRBV7-8	TRBJ2-1	few	CASSLAGGVYEQFF	TGTGCCAGCAGCTTAGCGGGAGGTGTCTATGAGCAGTTCTTC
TRBD1	TRBV28	TRBJ1-1	few	CASSYKTAGGEAFF	TGTGCCAGCAGCTATAAGACCGCAGGGGGGGAAGCTTTCTTT
-	TRBV7-8	TRBJ2-4	few	CASSQGGRRDIQYF	TGTGCCAGCAGCCAAGGGGGTAGGAGAGACATTCAGTACTTC
TRBD1	TRBV24-1	TRBJ2-7	-	CATSATGQGKGEQYF	TGTGCCACCAGTGCCACGGGACAGGGGAAAGGCGAGCAGTACTTC
-	TRBV7-2	TRBJ1-1	-	CASSLAGGRGTEAFF	TGTGCCAGCAGCTTAGCCGGGGGGCGAGGTACTGAAGCTTTCTTT
TRBD2	TRBV7-8	TRBJ2-5	few	CASSSRTSGITEETQYF	TGTGCCAGCAGCTCCCGGACTAGCGGGATCACGGAAGAGACCCAGTACTTC
TRBD1	TRBV11-2	TRBJ1-5	few	CASSLAGTGANQPQHF	TGTGCCAGCAGCTTAGCTGGGACAGGGGCCAATCAGCCCCAGCATTTT
-	TRBV28	TRBJ2-5	-	CASTLAGGIQETQYF	TGTGCCAGCACCTTAGCCGGGGGAATTCAAGAGACCCAGTACTTC
-	TRBV6-1	TRBJ2-6	few	CASSHPGTANVLTF	TGTGCCAGCAGCCACCCCGGGACAGCCAACGTCCTGACTTTC
-	TRBV7-2	TRBJ2-3	-	CASSSATRGGRQYF	TGTGCCAGCAGCTCGGCCACTAGAGGGGGGAGGCAGTATTTT
TRBD1	TRBV19	TRBJ2-7	-	CASSIDGTGYSYEQYF	TGTGCCAGTAGTATAGACGGGACAGGGTACTCCTACGAGCAGTACTTC
-	TRBV6-6	TRBJ2-2	-	CASSYQSAGELFF	TGTGCCAGCAGTTACCAGAGTGCCGGGGAGCTGTTTTTT
-	TRBV7-9	TRBJ2-2	-	CASSGRTGELFF	TGTGCCAGCAGCGGACGTACCGGGGAGCTGTTTTTT
TRBD1	TRBV15	TRBJ2-7	-	CATSRRQGDEQYF	TGTGCCACCAGCAGACGGCAGGGGGACGAGCAGTACTTC
-	TRBV20-1	TRBJ2-1	-	CSATHGDEQFF	TGCAGTGCTACCCACGGGGATGAGCAGTTCTTC
TRBD1	TRBV20-1	TRBJ2-1	-	CSADVPGQPYNEQFF	TGCAGTGCTGATGTACCGGGACAGCCGTATAATGAGCAGTTCTTC
TRBD2	TRBV6-2/TRBV6-3	TRBJ2-3	-	CASRTSGRFTGTQYF	TGTGCCAGCAGGACTAGCGGGAGGTTCACAGGTACGCAGTATTTT
TRBD2	TRBV6-5	TRBJ2-1	-	CASSSLGLASYNEQFF	TGTGCCAGCAGCTCCCTTGGACTAGCCTCCTACAATGAGCAGTTCTTC
-	TRBV12-3/TRBV12-4	TRBJ2-3	few	CASATTYTDTQYF	TGTGCCAGCGCTACTACTTACACAGATACGCAGTATTTT
-	TRBV6-1	TRBJ1-4	-	CASRGRVGEKLFF	TGTGCCAGCAGGGGCAGGGTTGGTGAAAAACTGTTTTTT
TRBD1	TRBV7-2	TRBJ2-1	few	CASSLAGQGRNEQFF	TGTGCCAGCAGCTTAGCAGGACAGGGGAGGAATGAGCAGTTCTTC